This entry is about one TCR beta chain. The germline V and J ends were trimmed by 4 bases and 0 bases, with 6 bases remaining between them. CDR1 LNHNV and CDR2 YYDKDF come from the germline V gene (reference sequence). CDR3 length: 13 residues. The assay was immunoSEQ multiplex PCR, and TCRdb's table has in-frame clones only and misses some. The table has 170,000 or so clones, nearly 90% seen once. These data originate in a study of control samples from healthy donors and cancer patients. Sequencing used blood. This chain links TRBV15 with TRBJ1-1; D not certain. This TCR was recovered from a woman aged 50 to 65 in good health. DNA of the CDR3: TGTGCCACCAGCACGGATCTGAACACTGAAGCTTTCTTT. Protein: CATSTDLNTEAFF.